Following are 30 T cell receptor beta chains from one sample sequenced in a study of blood T cell repertoires in COVID-19. Here immunoSEQ multiplex PCR was the method, and the copy in TCRdb shows in-frame clones only, minus some. Altogether about 260,000 clones are present, around 89% being singletons, with the ten largest covering approximately 4%. Sample: PBMCs or T cells enriched from blood (not recorded which). The source of these receptors is a woman aged 25 to 39 with acute COVID-19.

V and J are TRBV6-1 and TRBJ2-3; no definite D call. Trimming stripped 2 bases from V and 0 bases from J, with 12 bases between. Germline values: CDR1 MNHNS, CDR2 SASEGT. The length of the CDR3 is 16 residues. The CDR3 loop is CASSEMRSRSTDTQYF. CDR3 DNA sequence: TGTGCCAGCAGTGAAATGAGGAGCCGAAGCACAGATACGCAGTATTTT.

This chain links TRBV28 with TRBJ2-1, with a tentative D call TRBD2 (6 bases). CDR3 length: 12 amino acids. Germline-derived CDR1 and CDR2 are MDHEN and SYDVKM. Trimming shortened V by 6 bases and J by 13 bases, and 16 bases separated the two germline ends. The CDR3 loop is CASSSGGTRQFF. CDR3 nucleotides: TGTGCCAGCAGCTCGGGCGGGACGCGTCAGTTCTTC.

The CDR3 region has the DNA TGTGCCAGTAGTAAATTACCAGATTACGAGCAGTACTTC. Translation gives CASSKLPDYEQYF. The gene calls are TRBV19 and TRBJ2-7; D is unclear. The CDR3 loop spans 13 amino acids. V was pared by 4 bases and J by 4 bases, with 11 bases between. Germline CDR1 LNHDA, CDR2 SQIVND (reference sequence).

V usage is TRBV5-8 and J usage is TRBJ2-1; 7 nucleotides line up with TRBD2. V lost 4 bases and J lost 6; bases outside the gene matches: 7. The CDR3 is made up of 14 amino acids. Germline CDR1 reads SGHTS; CDR2 reads YDEGEE. CDR3 residues: CASSLRLAINEQFF. For the CDR3, the DNA is TGTGCCAGCAGCCTACGACTAGCCATCAATGAGCAGTTCTTC.

The CDR3 protein is CAWSVRGGVYGYTF. Here the CDR3 DNA reads TGTGCCTGGAGTGTACGAGGGGGTGTCTATGGCTACACCTTC. The V call is TRBV30, the J call TRBJ1-2, with D perhaps TRBD1 (6 bases). CDR3 length: 14 residues. V was cut by 0 bases and J by 4 bases, with 12 bases left in between. Germline V CDR1 and CDR2: GTSNPN, SVGIG (reference sequence).

CDR3 in DNA: TGCGCCAGCAGTGAGTCCGGTCGACAGAATGAGCAGTTCTTC. Encoded protein: CASSESGRQNEQFF. The chain couples TRBV10-1 to TRBJ2-1; D possibly corresponds to TRBD1 (5 bases). The CDR3 has 14 residues. V lost 0 bases and J 7 bases, leaving 10 bases between the germline ends. Germline values: CDR1 WNHNN, CDR2 SYGVQD (reference sequence).

This clone was picked up a small number of times. The chain joins TRBV6-5 to TRBJ2-7; D call uncertain. Germline assignment: CDR1 MNHEY and CDR2 SVGAGI. The CDR3 loop spans 13 amino acids. V was cut by 3 bases and J by 0 bases, with 6 bases left in between. CDR3 bases: TGTGCCAGCAGTTATGGCATCTCCTACGAGCAGTACTTC. It translates to CASSYGISYEQYF.

This rearrangement joins TRBV27 to TRBJ1-6, with a tentative D call TRBD1 (6 bases). There are 15 residues in the CDR3. The ends were cut back, 5 bases at V and 6 bases at J, with 14 bases in the middle. CDR1 is MNHEY and CDR2 is SMNVEV in the germline V gene (reference sequence). CDR3 protein: CASSPLDSRNSPLHF. The DNA of the CDR3 is TGTGCCAGCAGTCCCCTGGACAGCCGTAATTCACCCCTCCACTTT.

In its sample, this clone was seen once. The gene calls are TRBV27 and TRBJ2-7; 7 bases agree with TRBD2. The CDR3 totals 14 residues. Looked up from germline, CDR1 is MNHEY and CDR2 is SMNVEV (reference sequence). V lost 6 bases and J lost 5; bases outside the gene matches: 10. DNA for the CDR3: TGTGCCAGCAGAACGGCGGGAGAGCACCACGAGCAGTACTTC. Translating gives CASRTAGEHHEQYF.

The chain carries TRBV7-9 and TRBJ1-1; tentatively, D is TRBD1 (5 bases). Germline CDR1 and CDR2: SEHNR and FQNEAQ (reference sequence). V lost 1 base and J 8 bases, leaving 8 bases between the germline ends. The CDR3 runs to 12 residues. CDR3 protein: CASSLGAGEAFF. The CDR3 DNA sequence: TGTGCCAGCAGCTTAGGGGCAGGGGAAGCTTTCTTT.

The J gene is TRBJ2-7, the V gene TRBV5-8, with 12 bases that match TRBD1. The CDR3 consists of 15 residues. Germline V gives CDR1 SGHTS, CDR2 YDEGEE. The V gene end was trimmed by 4 bases and the J gene end by 6 bases; junction bases not matched to a gene: 8. The CDR3 protein is CASSRRDRGQGEQYF. CDR3 nucleotide sequence: TGTGCCAGCAGCCGCCGGGACAGGGGGCAGGGCGAGCAGTACTTC.

The CDR3 bases are TGTGCCAGCAGTTCCCAGATCAATGAGCAGTTCTTC. Its translation: CASSSQINEQFF. The rearrangement links TRBV6-5 to TRBJ2-1; D call uncertain. The CDR3 covers 12 residues. The V gene lost 4 bases and the J gene lost 6 bases, with 7 bases spanning the gap. Germline assignment: CDR1 MNHEY and CDR2 SVGAGI.

This chain connects TRBV5-1 to TRBJ2-5; 7 bases match TRBD1. This CDR3 spans 15 amino acids. With 2 bases clipped from V and 3 bases from J, the junction kept 7 bases outside the gene matches. The germline gives CDR1 SGHRS, CDR2 YFSETQ. Here the CDR3 reads CASSLQGTKEETQYF. The CDR3 bases are TGCGCCAGCAGCTTACAGGGGACAAAGGAAGAGACCCAGTACTTC.

V is TRBV25-1 and J is TRBJ2-1; a weak D match, TRBD2 (6 bases). CDR3 length: 14 amino acids. Trimming left V 0 bases short and J 13 bases short, with 16 bases between. Germline V CDR1 and CDR2: MGHDK, SYGVNS. CDR3 nucleotide sequence: TGTGCCAGCAGTGAATATTCCGGGGACTGCGGACAGTTCTTC. The encoded protein is CASSEYSGDCGQFF.

The chain carries TRBV5-4 and TRBJ2-2; a weak D match, TRBD2 (7 bases). Germline V gene sequence: CDR1 SGHNT, CDR2 YYREEE (reference sequence). CDR3 size: 16 residues. The V and J ends lost 6 bases and 1 base respectively, with 16 bases between them. DNA of the CDR3: TGTGCCAGCAACAAGGGGGGGCAGGAGAACACCGGGGAGCTGTTTTTT. Encoded protein: CASNKGGQENTGELFF.

The chain carries TRBV29-1 and TRBJ1-4; D is possibly TRBD1 (5 bases). CDR1 and CDR2 (germline): SQVTM, ANQGSEA. The CDR3 spans 14 residues. V was pared by 4 bases and J by 5 bases, with 14 bases between. This CDR3 is CSVGGDGKNEKLFF. In DNA, the CDR3 is TGCAGCGTTGGCGGGGACGGAAAGAATGAAAAACTGTTTTTT.

This clone was recorded only once. This specimen includes other DNA sequences encoding the same CDR3. The chain carries TRBV5-4 and TRBJ2-5, with 13 bases that match TRBD2. V gave up 2 bases and J gave up 4 bases; unmatched junction bases: 2. Germline V gives CDR1 SGHNT, CDR2 YYREEE (reference sequence). The CDR3 sequence is 15 residues long. In DNA, the CDR3 is TGTGCCAGCAGCTTAGGACTAGCGGGAGCAGAGACCCAGTACTTC. Residues: CASSLGLAGAETQYF.

The chain carries TRBV11-2 and TRBJ1-5; D remains unclear. Trimming removed 3 bases from V and 9 bases from J, with 6 bases in between. The germline CDR1 and CDR2 sequences are SGHAT and FQNNGV. This CDR3 has 11 amino acids. CDR3 sequence (DNA): TGTGCCAGCAGCTTCGAGGGGCCCCAGCATTTT. It codes for CASSFEGPQHF.

The rearrangement joins TRBV16 to TRBJ2-4, with D possibly TRBD1 on 6 matching bases. Between the trimmed V and J ends, which lost 6 bases and 5 bases, there was a span of 14 bases. CDR3 length: 14 amino acids. Germline V gives CDR1 KGHSY, CDR2 FQNENV. CDR3 bases: TGTGCCAGCAGAGAGCAGGGGAATCAAAACATTCAGTACTTC. Translated: CASREQGNQNIQYF.

This chain connects TRBV18 to TRBJ1-2; TRBD1 aligns across 8 bases. CDR1 is KGHSH and CDR2 is LQKENI in the germline V gene. V shed 3 bases, J shed 4 bases, and the junction held 4 bases outside the gene matches. This CDR3 has 14 residues. Here the CDR3 DNA reads TGTGCCAGCTCACCGGACAGGGAGGCCTATGGCTACACCTTC. Translation: CASSPDREAYGYTF.

The J gene is TRBJ2-1, the V gene TRBV5-1, with 8 bases identical to TRBD2. Germline values: CDR1 SGHRS, CDR2 YFSETQ. CDR3 length equals 15 residues. V lost 3 bases and J lost 8; bases outside the gene matches: 10. In nucleotides, the CDR3 is TGCGCCAGCAGCTCGACAGCGGGAGTCAGGGATGAGCAGTTCTTC. This sequence encodes CASSSTAGVRDEQFF. The whole variable domain, remainder taken from reference TRBV5-1 and TRBJ2-1, is KAGVTQTPRYLIKTRGQQVTLSCSPISGHRSVSWYQQTPGQGLQFLFEYFSETQRNKGNFPGRFSGRQFSNSRSEMNVSTLELGDSALYLCASSSTAGVRDEQFFGPGTRLTVL.

This clone was found once. The V and J genes are TRBV3-1 (or the pseudogene TRBV3-2) and TRBJ2-4, with a weak D call TRBD1 (5 bases). The CDR3 length is 14 residues. Germline V gene lookup returns CDR1 LGHDT and CDR2 YNNKEL (reference sequence). Trimming took off 5 bases at V and 4 bases at J, with 12 bases between the two ends. The DNA of the CDR3 is TGTGCCAGCAGCTACCATAACAGGAAAAACATTCAGTACTTC. Protein: CASSYHNRKNIQYF.

The J gene is TRBJ2-2, the V gene TRBV9; weak D call: TRBD1 (6 bases). Per germline, CDR1 SGDLS and CDR2 YYNGEE. The CDR3 spans 15 residues. V shed 4 bases and J shed 2 bases, with 12 bases lying between them. The CDR3 DNA is TGTGCCAGCAGCCCCCAGGGGACCAACACCGGGGAGCTGTTTTTT. This gives the protein CASSPQGTNTGELFF.

The genes are TRBV19 and TRBJ1-6, with D possibly being TRBD1 (6 bases). Trimming stripped 3 bases from V and 6 bases from J, with 12 bases between. Germline-derived CDR1 and CDR2 are LNHDA and SQIVND (reference sequence). CDR3 length: 15 amino acids. As DNA, the CDR3 is TGTGCCAGTAGTATTGGACAGCAGCTTAATTCACCCCTCCACTTT. This sequence encodes CASSIGQQLNSPLHF. The full variable domain, with the rest looked up from reference TRBV19 and TRBJ1-6, is DGGITQSPKYLFRKEGQNVTLSCEQNLNHDAMYWYRQDPGQGLRLIYYSQIVNDFQKGDIAEGYSVSREKKESFPLTVTSAQKNPTAFYLCASSIGQQLNSPLHFGNGTRLTVT.

The rearrangement uses TRBV7-9 and TRBJ1-3; TRBD1 might be the D (5 bases). This CDR3 region has 18 residues. From germline, CDR1 is SEHNR and CDR2 FQNEAQ (reference sequence). Deletions cut 2 bases from V and 0 bases from J, with 17 bases between. CDR3 residues: CASSLWPSPGHSGNTIYF. The CDR3 bases are TGTGCCAGCAGCTTATGGCCCAGCCCAGGGCACTCTGGAAACACCATATATTTT.

This clone occurred once. The rearrangement joins TRBV27 to TRBJ2-2; 12 bases align to TRBD2. J was trimmed by 5 bases and V by 5 bases; bases with no gene match: 0. CDR3 length: 14 amino acids. From germline, CDR1 is MNHEY and CDR2 SMNVEV (reference sequence). The CDR3 reads CASSLAGGTGELFF. DNA of the CDR3: TGTGCCAGCAGTCTAGCGGGAGGGACCGGGGAGCTGTTTTTT.

The rearrangement joins TRBV11-2 to TRBJ1-5; maybe TRBD1 (5 bases). Trimming removed 1 base from V and 9 bases from J, with 19 bases in between. The germline CDR1 and CDR2 sequences are SGHAT and FQNNGV. This CDR3 has 16 residues. The CDR3 reads CASSLVNVGQGWPQHF. Here the CDR3 DNA reads TGTGCCAGCAGCTTAGTCAACGTCGGCCAGGGCTGGCCCCAGCATTTT.

The gene calls are TRBV7-2 and TRBJ2-1; 9 nucleotides line up with TRBD2. Per the germline V gene, CDR1 is SGHTA and CDR2 is FQGNSA. This CDR3 has 15 amino acids. With 0 bases clipped from V and 6 bases from J, the junction kept 3 bases outside the gene matches. CDR3 sequence: CASSLASGRSNEQFF. The CDR3 DNA sequence: TGTGCCAGCAGCTTAGCTAGCGGGAGATCCAATGAGCAGTTCTTC.

The J gene is TRBJ1-2, the V gene TRBV28, with 12 bases identical to TRBD1. This CDR3 has 17 amino acids. Germline trimming cut 5 bases from V and 4 bases from J; bases unmatched to any gene: 11. In germline, CDR1 is MDHEN, CDR2 SYDVKM. The CDR3 spells CASSHDRDRGRGYGYTF. CDR3 bases: TGTGCCAGCAGTCACGACCGGGACAGGGGGCGCGGCTATGGCTACACCTTC.

The V call is TRBV11-2, the J call TRBJ2-1; TRBD2 agrees at 8 bases. The CDR3 covers 15 residues. Trimming took 0 bases from V and 5 from J; bases not matched to a gene: 3. Per germline, CDR1 SGHAT and CDR2 FQNNGV. CDR3 nucleotides: TGTGCCAGCAGCTTAGAGGGACTAGTTCACAATGAGCAGTTCTTC. Protein sequence: CASSLEGLVHNEQFF.